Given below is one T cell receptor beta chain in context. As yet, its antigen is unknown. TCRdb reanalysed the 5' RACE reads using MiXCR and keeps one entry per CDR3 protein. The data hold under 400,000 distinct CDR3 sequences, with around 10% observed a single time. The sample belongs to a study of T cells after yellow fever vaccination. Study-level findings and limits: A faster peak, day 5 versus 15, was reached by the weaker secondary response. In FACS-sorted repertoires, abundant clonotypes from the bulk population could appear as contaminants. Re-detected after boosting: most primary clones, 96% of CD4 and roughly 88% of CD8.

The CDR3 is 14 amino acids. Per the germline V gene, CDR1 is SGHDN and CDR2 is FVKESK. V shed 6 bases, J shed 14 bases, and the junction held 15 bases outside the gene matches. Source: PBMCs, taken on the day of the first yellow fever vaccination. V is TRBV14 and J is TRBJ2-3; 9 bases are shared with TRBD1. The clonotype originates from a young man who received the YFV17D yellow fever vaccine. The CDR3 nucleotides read TGTGCCAGCAGTGAATTGGACAGGGGTTCCGTATGGTATTTT. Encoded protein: CASSELDRGSVWYF.